This TCR beta chain is from a study of T cell repertoires in cytomegalovirus infection. Study background: Signatures in public TCR beta sequences pointed to both CMV infection and matching HLA type.

TCRdb independently ran MiXCR on the reads; one entry per CDR3 protein. This table holds about 740,000 distinct CDR3 sequences, less than 40% found once. CDR1 and CDR2 (germline): MDHEN, SYDVKM. The CDR3 has 16 amino acids. V shed 5 bases and J 7 bases; nucleotides not matched to a gene: 16. The V gene is TRBV28, the J gene TRBJ2-7, with 8 bases that match TRBD2. What was sequenced was PBMCs. The clonotype was recovered from a human donor in good health (CMV status not recorded). Some clones in this sample may be carry-over from other donors' samples. CDR3 sequence reads: CASSVQGLGGAHEQYF. The CDR3 DNA sequence: TGTGCCAGCAGTGTCCAGGGTCTCGGGGGGGCCCATGAGCAGTACTTC.